Sample share makes the clone carrying this T cell receptor (beta chain) medium-sized. Time point: before trial treatment. CDR1 SGHTA and CDR2 FQGNSA come from the germline V gene. The ends were cut back, 6 bases at V and 0 bases at J, with 11 bases in the middle. This CDR3 spans 14 amino acids. The record originates from a study of low-dose radiotherapy and immunotherapy resistance in tumors. Alpha and beta chains were covered, as first-strand cDNA relied on TRAV- and TRBV-specific primers. The PCR that amplified TCRs ran for about 20 cycles, relying on a constant-region primer and a V-primer adapter. One entry per CDR3 protein, called by TCRdb with MiXCR from the reads. The top ten clones hold 5.5% to 6.5% of a sample with 54,000 or so distinct CDR3 sequences, around 25% of them seen once.

The TCR comes from a male donor with prostate cancer. The chain has TRBV7-2 and TRBJ1-1; D is uncertain. The source was PBMCs, collected before treatment. Here the CDR3 reads CASRPHGLNTEAFF. The DNA for the CDR3 is TGTGCCAGCAGACCACACGGCTTGAACACTGAAGCTTTCTTT.